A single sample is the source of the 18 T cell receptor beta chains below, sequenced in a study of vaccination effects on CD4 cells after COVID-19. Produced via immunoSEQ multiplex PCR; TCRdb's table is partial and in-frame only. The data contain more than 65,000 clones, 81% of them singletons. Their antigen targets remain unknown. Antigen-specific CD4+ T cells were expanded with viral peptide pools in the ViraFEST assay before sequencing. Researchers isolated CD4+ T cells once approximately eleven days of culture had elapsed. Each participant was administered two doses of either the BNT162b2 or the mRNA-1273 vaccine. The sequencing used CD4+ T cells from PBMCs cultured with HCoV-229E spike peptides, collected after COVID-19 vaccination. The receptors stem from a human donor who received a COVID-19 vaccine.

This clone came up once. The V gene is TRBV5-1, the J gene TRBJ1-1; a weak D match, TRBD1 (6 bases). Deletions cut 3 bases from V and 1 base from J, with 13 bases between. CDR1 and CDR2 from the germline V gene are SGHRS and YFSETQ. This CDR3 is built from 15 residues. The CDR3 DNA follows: TGCGCCAGCAGCTGGCAGTCGACAGGGAACACTGAAGCTTTCTTT. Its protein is CASSWQSTGNTEAFF.

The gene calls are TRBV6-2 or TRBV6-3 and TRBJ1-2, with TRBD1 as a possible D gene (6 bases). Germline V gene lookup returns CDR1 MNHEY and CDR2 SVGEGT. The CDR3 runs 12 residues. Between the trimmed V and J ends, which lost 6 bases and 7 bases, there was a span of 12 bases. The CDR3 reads CASSLNRAGYTF. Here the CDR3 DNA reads TGTGCCAGCAGCCTAAACAGGGCTGGCTACACCTTC.

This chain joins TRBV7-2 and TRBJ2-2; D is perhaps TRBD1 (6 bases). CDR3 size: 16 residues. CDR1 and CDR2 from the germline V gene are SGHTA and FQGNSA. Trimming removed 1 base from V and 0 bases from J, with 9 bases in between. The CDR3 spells CASSLVGTTNTGELFF. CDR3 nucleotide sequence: TGTGCCAGCAGCTTAGTAGGGACAACGAACACCGGGGAGCTGTTTTTT.

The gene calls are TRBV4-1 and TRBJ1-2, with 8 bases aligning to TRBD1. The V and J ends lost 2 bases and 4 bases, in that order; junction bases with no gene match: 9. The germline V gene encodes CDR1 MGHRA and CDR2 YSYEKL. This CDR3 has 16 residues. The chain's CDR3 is CASSQPRQGAGYGYTF. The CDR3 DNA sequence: TGCGCCAGCAGCCAACCGCGGCAGGGGGCGGGCTATGGCTACACCTTC.

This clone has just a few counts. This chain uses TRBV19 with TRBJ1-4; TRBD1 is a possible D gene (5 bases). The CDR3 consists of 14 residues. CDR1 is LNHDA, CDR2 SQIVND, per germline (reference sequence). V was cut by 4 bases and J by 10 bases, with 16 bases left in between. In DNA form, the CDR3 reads TGTGCCAGTAGTAATGGGCAGGGAGACGGAAAACTGTTTTTT. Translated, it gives CASSNGQGDGKLFF.

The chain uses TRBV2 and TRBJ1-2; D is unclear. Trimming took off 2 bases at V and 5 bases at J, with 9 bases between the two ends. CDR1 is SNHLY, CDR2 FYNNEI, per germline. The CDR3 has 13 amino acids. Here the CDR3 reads CASSENPEYGYTF. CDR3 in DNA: TGTGCCAGCAGTGAAAACCCCGAATATGGCTACACCTTC.

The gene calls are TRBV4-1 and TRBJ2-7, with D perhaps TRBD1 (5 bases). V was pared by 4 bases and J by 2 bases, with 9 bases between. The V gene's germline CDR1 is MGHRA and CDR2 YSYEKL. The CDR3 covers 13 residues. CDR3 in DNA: TGCGCCAGCAGCCGAGACAGTACCTACGAGCAGTACGTC. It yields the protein CASSRDSTYEQYV.

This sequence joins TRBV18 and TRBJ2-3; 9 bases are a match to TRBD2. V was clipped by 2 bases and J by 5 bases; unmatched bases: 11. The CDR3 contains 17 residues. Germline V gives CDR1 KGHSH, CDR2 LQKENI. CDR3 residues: CASSPGYGGGAKDTQYF. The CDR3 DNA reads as TGTGCCAGCTCACCAGGATACGGCGGGGGGGCCAAAGATACGCAGTATTTT.

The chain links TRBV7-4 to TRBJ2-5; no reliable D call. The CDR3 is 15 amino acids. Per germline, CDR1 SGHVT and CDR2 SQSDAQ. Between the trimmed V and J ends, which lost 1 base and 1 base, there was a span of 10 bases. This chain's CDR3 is CASSLDSGPQETQYF. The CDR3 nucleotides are TGTGCCAGCAGCTTAGATTCCGGGCCCCAAGAGACCCAGTACTTC.

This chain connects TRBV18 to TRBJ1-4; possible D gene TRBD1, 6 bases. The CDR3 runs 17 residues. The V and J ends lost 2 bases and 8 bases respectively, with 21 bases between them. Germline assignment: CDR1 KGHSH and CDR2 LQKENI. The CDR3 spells CASSPIRVARGREKLFF. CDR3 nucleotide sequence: TGTGCCAGCTCACCAATTCGCGTCGCCCGGGGGCGAGAAAAACTGTTTTTT.

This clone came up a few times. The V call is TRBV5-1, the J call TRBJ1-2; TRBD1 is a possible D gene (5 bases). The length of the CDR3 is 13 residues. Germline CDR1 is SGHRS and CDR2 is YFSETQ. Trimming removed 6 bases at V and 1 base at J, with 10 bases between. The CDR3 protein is CASTPGLNYGYTF. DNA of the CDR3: TGCGCCAGCACCCCGGGACTTAACTATGGCTACACCTTC.

The CDR3 coding sequence is TGTGCCAGCAGCTTCCAACAGGGATGGGACACTGAAGCTTTCTTT. It yields the protein CASSFQQGWDTEAFF. The rearrangement joins TRBV11-2 to TRBJ1-1; weak D call: TRBD1 (6 bases). Germline V lookup: CDR1 SGHAT, CDR2 FQNNGV. CDR3 size: 15 residues. V was shortened by 3 bases and J by 3 bases, with 14 bases between the two germline ends. Combining the CDR3 with reference TRBV11-2 and TRBJ1-1 gives the whole variable domain EAGVAQSPRYKIIEKRQSVAFWCNPISGHATLYWYQQILGQGPKLLIQFQNNGVVDDSQLPKDRFSAERLKGVDSTLKIQPAKLEDSAVYLCASSFQQGWDTEAFFGQGTRLTVV.

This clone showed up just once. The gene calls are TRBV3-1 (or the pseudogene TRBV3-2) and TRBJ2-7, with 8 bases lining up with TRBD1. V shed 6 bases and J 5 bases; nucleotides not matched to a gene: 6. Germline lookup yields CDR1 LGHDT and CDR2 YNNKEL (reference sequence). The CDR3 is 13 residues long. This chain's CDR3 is CASSQTGVDEQYV. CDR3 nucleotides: TGTGCCAGCAGTCAGACAGGGGTGGACGAGCAGTACGTC.

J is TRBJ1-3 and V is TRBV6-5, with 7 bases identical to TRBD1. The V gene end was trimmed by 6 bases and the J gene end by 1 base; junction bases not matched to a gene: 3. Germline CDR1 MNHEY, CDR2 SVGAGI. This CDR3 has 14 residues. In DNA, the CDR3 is TGTGCCAGCAGGTTGGACAGGTCTGGAAACACCATATATTTT. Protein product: CASRLDRSGNTIYF.

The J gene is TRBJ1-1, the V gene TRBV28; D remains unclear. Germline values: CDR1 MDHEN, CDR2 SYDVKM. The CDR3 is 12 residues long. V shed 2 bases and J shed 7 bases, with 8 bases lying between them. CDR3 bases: TGTGCCAGCAGTTTACGGCAGGTTGAAGCTTTCTTT. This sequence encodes CASSLRQVEAFF.

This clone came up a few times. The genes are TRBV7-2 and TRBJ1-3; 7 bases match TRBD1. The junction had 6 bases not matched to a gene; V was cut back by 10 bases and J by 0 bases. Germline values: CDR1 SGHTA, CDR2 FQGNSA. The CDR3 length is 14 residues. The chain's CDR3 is CATRQGLSGNTIYF. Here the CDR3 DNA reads TGTGCCACAAGACAGGGCCTCTCTGGAAACACCATATATTTT.

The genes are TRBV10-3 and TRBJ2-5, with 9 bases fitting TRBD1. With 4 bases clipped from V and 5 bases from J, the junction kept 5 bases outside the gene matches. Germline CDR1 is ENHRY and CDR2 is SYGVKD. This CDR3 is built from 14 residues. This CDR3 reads CAISGTGVVETQYF. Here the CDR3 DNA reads TGTGCCATCAGTGGGACAGGGGTTGTGGAGACCCAGTACTTC.

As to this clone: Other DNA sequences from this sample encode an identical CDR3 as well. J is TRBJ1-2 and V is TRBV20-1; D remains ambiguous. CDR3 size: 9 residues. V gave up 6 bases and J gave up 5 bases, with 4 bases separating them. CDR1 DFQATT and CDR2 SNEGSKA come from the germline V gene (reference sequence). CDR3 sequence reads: CSAGYGYTF. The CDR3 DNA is TGCAGTGCCGGATATGGCTACACCTTC.